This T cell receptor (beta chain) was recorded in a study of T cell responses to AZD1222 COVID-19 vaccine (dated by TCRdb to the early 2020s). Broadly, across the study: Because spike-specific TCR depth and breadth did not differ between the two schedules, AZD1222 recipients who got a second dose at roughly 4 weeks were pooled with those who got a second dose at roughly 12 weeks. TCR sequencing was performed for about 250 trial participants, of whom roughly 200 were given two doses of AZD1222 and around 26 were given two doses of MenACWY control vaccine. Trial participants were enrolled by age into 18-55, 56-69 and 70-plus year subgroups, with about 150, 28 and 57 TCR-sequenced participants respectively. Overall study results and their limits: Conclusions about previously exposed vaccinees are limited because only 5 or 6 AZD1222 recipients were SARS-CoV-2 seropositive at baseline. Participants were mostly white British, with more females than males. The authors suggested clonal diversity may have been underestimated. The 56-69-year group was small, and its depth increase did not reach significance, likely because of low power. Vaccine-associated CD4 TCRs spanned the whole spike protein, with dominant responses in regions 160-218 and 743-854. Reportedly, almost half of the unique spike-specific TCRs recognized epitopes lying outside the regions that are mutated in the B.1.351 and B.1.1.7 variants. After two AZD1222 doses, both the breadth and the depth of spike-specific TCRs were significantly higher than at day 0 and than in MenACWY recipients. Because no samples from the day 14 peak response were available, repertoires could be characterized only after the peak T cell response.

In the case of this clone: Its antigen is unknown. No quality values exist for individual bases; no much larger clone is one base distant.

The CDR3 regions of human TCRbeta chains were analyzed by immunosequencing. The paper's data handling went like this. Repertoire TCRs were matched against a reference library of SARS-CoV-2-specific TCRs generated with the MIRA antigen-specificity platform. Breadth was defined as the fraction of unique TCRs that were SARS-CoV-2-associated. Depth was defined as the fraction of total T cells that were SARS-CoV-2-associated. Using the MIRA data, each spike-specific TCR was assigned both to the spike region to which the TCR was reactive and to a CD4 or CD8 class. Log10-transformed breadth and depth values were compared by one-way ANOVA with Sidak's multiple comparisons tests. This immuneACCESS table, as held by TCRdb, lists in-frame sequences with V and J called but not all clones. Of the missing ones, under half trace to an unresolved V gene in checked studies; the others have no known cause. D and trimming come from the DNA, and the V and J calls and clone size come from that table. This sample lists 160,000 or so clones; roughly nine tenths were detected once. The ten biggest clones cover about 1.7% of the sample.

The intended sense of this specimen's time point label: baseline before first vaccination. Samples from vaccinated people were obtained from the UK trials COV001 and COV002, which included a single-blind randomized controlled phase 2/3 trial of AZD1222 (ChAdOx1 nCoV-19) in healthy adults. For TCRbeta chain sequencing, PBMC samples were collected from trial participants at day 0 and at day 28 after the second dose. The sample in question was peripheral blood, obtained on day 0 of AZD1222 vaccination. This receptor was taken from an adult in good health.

The sequenced DNA: TGTGCCAGCAGCTTCCTTGACAGACCAACTAATGAAAAACTGTTTTTT. Its coded protein is CASSFLDRPTNEKLFF. The rearranged chain carries TRBV7-9 and TRBJ1-4; TRBD1 might be the D gene, on 5 matching bases. CDR1 SEHNR and CDR2 FQNEAQ were looked up in the germline V gene (reference sequence). The cysteine opens and the phenylalanine closes a CDR3 of 16 amino acids. The sequence is cut down to CDR3 DNA, 48 bases in frame from base 1. V gives up 3 bases and J gives up 0 bases, and the segment between their germline ends measures 11 bases.